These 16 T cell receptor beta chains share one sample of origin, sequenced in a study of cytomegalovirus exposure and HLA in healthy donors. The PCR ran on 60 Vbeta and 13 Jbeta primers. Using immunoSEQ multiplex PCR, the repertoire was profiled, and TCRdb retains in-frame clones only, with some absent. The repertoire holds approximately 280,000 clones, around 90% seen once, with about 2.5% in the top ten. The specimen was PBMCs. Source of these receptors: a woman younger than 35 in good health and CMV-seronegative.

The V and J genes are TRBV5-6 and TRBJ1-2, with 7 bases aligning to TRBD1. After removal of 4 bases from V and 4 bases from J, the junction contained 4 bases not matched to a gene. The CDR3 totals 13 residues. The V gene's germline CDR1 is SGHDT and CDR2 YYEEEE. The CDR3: CASSPQGLYGYTF. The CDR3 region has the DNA TGTGCCAGCAGCCCACAGGGGCTCTATGGCTACACCTTC. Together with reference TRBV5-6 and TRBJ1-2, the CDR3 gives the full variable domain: DAGVTQSPTHLIKTRGQQVTLRCSPKSGHDTVSWYQQALGQGPQFIFQYYEEEERQRGNFPDRFSGHQFPNYSSELNVNALLLGDSALYLCASSPQGLYGYTFGSGTRLTVV.

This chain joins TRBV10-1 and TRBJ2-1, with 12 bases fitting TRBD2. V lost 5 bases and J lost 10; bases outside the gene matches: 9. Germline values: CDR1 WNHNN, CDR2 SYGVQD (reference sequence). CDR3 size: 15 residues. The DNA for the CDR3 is TGCGCCAGCAGTCTAGCGGGGGGGCGTTCGGGCGAGCAGTTCTTC. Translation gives CASSLAGGRSGEQFF.

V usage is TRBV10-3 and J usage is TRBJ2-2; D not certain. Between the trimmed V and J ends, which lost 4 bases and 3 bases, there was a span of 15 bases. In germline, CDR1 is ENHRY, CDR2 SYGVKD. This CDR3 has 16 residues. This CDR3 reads CAISGSLRPDTGELFF. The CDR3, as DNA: TGTGCCATCAGTGGGAGCCTCCGACCCGACACCGGGGAGCTGTTTTTT.

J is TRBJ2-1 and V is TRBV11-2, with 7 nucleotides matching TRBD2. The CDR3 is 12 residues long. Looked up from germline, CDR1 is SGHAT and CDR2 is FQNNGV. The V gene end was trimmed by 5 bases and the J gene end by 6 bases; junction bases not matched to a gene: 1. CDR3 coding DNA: TGTGCCAGCAGCCCGGGGGGCAATGAGCAGTTCTTC. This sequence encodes CASSPGGNEQFF. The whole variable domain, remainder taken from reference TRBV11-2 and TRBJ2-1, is EAGVAQSPRYKIIEKRQSVAFWCNPISGHATLYWYQQILGQGPKLLIQFQNNGVVDDSQLPKDRFSAERLKGVDSTLKIQPAKLEDSAVYLCASSPGGNEQFFGPGTRLTVL.

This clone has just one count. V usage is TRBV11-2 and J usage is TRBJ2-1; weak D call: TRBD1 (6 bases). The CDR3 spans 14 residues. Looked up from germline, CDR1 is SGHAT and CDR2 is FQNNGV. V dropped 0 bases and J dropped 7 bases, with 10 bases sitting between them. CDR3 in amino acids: CASSLEYRENEQFF. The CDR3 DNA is TGTGCCAGCAGCTTAGAGTACAGGGAAAATGAGCAGTTCTTC.

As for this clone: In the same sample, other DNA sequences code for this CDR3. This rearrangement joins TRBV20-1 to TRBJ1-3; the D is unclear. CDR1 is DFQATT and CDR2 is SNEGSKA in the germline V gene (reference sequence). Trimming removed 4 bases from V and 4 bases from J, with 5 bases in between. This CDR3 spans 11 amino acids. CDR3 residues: CSAKRGNTIYF. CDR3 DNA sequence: TGCAGTGCTAAGAGGGGAAACACCATATATTTT.

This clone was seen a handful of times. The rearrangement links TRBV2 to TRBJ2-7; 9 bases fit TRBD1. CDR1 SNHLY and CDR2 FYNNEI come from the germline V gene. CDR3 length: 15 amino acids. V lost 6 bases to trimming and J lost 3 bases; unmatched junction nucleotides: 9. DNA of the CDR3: TGTGCCAGCAGAGACAGGGGACAGGGAGGCTACGAGCAGTACTTC. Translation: CASRDRGQGGYEQYF.

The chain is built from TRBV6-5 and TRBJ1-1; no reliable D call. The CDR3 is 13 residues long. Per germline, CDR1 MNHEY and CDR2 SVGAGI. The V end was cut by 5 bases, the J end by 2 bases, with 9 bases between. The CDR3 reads CASSGTVNTEAFF. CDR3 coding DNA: TGTGCCAGCAGTGGAACAGTCAACACTGAAGCTTTCTTT.

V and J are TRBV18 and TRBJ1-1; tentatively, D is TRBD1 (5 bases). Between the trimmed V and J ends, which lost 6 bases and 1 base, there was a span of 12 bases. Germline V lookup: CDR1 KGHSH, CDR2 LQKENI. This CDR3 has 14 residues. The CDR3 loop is CASSLGASNTEAFF. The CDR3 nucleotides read TGTGCCAGCTCCCTTGGGGCTTCGAACACTGAAGCTTTCTTT.

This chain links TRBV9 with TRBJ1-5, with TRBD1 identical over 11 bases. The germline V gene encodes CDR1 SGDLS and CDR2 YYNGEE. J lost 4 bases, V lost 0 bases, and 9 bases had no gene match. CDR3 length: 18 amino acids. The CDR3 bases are TGTGCCAGCAGCGTAGAGGACAGGGGGCATACCCTAAATCAGCCCCAGCATTTT. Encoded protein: CASSVEDRGHTLNQPQHF.

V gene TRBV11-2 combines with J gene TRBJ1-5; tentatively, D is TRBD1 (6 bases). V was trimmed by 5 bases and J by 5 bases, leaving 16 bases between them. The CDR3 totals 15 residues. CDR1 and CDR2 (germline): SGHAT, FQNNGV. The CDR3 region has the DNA TGTGCCAGCAGCCTAGGGGACAAAAAATATCAGCCCCAGCATTTT. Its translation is CASSLGDKKYQPQHF.

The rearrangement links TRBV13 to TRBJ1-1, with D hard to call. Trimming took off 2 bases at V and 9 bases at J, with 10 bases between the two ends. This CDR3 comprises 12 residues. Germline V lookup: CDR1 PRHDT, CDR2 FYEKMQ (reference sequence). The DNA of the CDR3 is TGTGCCAGCAGCTTAAATAATCCCCAAGCTTTCTTT. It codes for CASSLNNPQAFF.

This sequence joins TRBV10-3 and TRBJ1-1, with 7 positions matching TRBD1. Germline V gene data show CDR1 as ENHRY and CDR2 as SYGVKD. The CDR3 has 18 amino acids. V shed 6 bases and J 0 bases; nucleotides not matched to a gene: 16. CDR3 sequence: CAISTLGRGKGMNTEAFF. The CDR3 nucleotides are TGTGCCATCAGCACCCTGGGCAGGGGGAAAGGAATGAACACTGAAGCTTTCTTT.

CDR3 bases: TGTGCCAGCAGGGTTCAGGGTCCCCAAGAGACCCAGTACTTC. Translating gives CASRVQGPQETQYF. The chain employs TRBV2 and TRBJ2-5; weak D call: TRBD1 (5 bases). CDR1 SNHLY and CDR2 FYNNEI come from the germline V gene. The V and J ends lost 6 bases and 1 base respectively, with 12 bases between them. The CDR3 runs 14 residues. Full variable domain (remainder filled in from reference TRBV2 and TRBJ2-5): EPEVTQTPSHQVTQMGQEVILRCVPISNHLYFYWYRQILGQKVEFLVSFYNNEISEKSEIFDDQFSVERPDGSNFTLKIRSTKLEDSAMYFCASRVQGPQETQYFGPGTRLLVL.

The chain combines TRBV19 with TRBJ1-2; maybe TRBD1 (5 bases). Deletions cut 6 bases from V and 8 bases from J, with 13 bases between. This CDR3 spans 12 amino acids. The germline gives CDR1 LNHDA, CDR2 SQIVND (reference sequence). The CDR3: CASSLPGDGYTF. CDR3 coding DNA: TGTGCCAGTAGCCTTCCGGGGGACGGCTACACCTTC.

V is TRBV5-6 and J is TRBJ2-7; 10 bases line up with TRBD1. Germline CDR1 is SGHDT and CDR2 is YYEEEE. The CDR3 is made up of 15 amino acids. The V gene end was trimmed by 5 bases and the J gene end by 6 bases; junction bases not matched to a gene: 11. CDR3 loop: CASRIGTGEFGEQYF. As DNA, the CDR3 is TGTGCCAGCAGAATCGGGACAGGGGAATTTGGCGAGCAGTACTTC.